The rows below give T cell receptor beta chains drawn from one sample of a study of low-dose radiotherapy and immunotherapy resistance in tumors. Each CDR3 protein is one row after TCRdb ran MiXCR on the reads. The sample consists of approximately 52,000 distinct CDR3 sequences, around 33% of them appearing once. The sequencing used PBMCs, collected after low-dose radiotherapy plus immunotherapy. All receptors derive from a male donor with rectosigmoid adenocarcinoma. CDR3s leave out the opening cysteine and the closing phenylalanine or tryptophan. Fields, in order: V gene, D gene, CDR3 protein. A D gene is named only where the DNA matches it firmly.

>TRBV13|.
ASSPPGAGTLH
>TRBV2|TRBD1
ASSGFGTGGEKLF
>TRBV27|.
ASSLRQGFTEAF
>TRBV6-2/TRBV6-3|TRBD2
ASSVVRGGRNTGELF
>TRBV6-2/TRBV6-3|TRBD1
ASSEGTGVKQY
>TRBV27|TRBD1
ASSVQGADTQY
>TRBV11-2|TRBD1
ASSSTGGTGGYT
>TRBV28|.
ASSLTRGGPTGQETQY
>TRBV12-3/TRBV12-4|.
ASRATGKSSGNTIY
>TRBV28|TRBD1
ASISGTGAYYGYT
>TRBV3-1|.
ASSQDRWQGYEKLF
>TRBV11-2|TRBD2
ASSSRPGTSAIRSYNEQF
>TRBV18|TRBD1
ASSPAGTAYPLYNEQF
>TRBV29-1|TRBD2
SVGGLVGGEQY
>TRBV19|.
ASSRGTARETDTQY